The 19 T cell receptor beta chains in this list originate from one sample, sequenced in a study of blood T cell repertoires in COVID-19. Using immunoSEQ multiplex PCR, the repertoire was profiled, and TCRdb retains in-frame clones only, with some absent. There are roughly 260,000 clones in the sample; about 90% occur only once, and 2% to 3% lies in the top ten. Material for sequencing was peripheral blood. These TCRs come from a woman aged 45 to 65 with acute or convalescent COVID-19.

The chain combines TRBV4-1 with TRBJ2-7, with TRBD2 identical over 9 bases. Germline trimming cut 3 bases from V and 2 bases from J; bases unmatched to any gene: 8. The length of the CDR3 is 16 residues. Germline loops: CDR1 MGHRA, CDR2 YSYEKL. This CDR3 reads CASSQAGGPDPYEQYF. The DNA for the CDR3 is TGCGCCAGCAGCCAGGCGGGAGGGCCAGATCCCTACGAGCAGTACTTC.

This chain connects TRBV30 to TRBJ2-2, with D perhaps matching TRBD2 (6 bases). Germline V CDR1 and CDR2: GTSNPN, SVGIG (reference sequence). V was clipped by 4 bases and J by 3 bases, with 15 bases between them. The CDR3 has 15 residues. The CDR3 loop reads CAWKVAGRDTGELFF. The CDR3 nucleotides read TGTGCCTGGAAAGTGGCGGGAAGAGACACCGGGGAGCTGTTTTTT. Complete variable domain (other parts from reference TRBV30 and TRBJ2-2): SQTIHQWPATLVQPVGSPLSLECTVEGTSNPNLYWYRQAAGRGLQLLFYSVGIGQISSEVPQNLSASRPQDRQFILSSKKLLLSDSGFYLCAWKVAGRDTGELFFGEGSRLTVL.

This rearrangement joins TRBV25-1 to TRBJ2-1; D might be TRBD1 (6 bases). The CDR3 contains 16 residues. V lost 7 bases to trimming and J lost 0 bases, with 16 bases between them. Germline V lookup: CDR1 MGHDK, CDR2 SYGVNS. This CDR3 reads CASTPSGASSYNEQFF. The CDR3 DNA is TGTGCCAGCACCCCTTCAGGGGCTAGCTCCTACAATGAGCAGTTCTTC.

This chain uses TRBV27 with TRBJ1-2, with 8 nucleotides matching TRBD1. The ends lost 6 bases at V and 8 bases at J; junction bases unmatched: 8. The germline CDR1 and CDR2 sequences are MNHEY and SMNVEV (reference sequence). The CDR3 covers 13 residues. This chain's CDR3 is CASRTQGVQGYTF. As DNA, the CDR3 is TGTGCCAGCAGGACACAGGGGGTACAAGGCTACACCTTC.

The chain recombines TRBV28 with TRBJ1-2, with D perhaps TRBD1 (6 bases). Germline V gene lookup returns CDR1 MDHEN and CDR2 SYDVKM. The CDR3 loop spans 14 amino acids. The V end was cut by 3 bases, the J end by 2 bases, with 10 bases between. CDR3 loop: CASSFTGPNYGYTF. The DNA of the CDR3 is TGTGCCAGCAGTTTCACAGGGCCCAACTATGGCTACACCTTC.

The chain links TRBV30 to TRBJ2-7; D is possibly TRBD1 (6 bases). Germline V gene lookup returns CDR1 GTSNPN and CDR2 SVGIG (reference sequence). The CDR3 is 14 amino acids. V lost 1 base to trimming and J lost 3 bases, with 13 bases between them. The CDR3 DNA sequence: TGTGCCTGGAGTGAGAGGGGGACCCTCTACGAGCAGTACTTC. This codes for CAWSERGTLYEQYF.

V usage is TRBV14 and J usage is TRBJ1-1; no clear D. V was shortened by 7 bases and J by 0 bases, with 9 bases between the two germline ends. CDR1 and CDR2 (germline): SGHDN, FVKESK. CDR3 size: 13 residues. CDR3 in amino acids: CASNGRMNTEAFF. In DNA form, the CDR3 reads TGTGCCAGCAATGGCAGAATGAACACTGAAGCTTTCTTT. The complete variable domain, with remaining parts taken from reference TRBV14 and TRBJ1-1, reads EAGVTQFPSHSVIEKGQTVTLRCDPISGHDNLYWYRRVMGKEIKFLLHFVKESKQDESGMPNNRFLAERTGGTYSTLKVQPAELEDSGVYFCASNGRMNTEAFFGQGTRLTVV.

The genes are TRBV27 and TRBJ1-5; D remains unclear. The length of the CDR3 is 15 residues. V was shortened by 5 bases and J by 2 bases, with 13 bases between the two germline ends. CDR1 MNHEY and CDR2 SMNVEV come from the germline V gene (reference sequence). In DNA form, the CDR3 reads TGTGCCAGCAGTCCCTCCGTCCGGGGCAATCAGCCCCAGCATTTT. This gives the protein CASSPSVRGNQPQHF.

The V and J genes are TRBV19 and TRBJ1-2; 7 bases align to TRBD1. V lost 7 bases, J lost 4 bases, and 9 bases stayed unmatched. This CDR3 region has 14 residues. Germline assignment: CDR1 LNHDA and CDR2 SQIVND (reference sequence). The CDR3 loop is CASKGASLRYGYTF. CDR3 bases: TGTGCCAGTAAGGGGGCAAGTCTGCGCTATGGCTACACCTTC.

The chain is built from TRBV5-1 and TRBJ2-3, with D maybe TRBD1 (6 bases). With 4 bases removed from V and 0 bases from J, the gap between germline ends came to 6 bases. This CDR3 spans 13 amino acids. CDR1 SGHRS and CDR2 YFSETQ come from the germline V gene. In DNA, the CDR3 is TGCGCCAGCAGCGACAGGAGCACAGATACGCAGTATTTT. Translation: CASSDRSTDTQYF.

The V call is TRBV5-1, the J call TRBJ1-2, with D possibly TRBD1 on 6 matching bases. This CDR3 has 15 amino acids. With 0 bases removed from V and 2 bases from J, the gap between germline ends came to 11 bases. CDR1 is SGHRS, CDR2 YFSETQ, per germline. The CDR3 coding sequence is TGCGCCAGCAGCTTGGCGTCGGACAGCAACTATGGCTACACCTTC. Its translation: CASSLASDSNYGYTF.

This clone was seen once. The CDR3 coding sequence is TGTGCCAGCAGTCTCCCCACTGTGCAGGGGTACGAGCAGTACTTC. It codes for CASSLPTVQGYEQYF. The gene calls are TRBV28 and TRBJ2-7; possible D gene TRBD1, 6 bases. The CDR3 runs 15 residues. V was cut by 5 bases and J by 4 bases, with 18 bases left in between. In germline, CDR1 is MDHEN, CDR2 SYDVKM.

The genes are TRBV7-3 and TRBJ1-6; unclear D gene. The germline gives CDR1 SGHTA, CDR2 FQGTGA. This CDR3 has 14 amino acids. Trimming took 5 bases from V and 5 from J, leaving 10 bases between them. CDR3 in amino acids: CASSVGFNNSPLHF. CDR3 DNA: TGTGCCAGCAGCGTCGGGTTTAATAATTCACCCCTCCACTTT.

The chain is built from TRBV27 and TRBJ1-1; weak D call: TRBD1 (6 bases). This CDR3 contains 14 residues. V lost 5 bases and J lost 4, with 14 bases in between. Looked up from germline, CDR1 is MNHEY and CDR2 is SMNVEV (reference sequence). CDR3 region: CASSRRQVPTEAFF. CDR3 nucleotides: TGTGCCAGCAGTCGCAGACAGGTTCCCACTGAAGCTTTCTTT.

CDR3 bases: TGTGCGAGTAGGGGGACAGACGGCTACACCTTC. Its translation: CASRGTDGYTF. The V call is TRBV28, the J call TRBJ1-2, with 7 positions matching TRBD1. The germline CDR1 and CDR2 sequences are MDHEN and SYDVKM. The CDR3 spans 11 residues.

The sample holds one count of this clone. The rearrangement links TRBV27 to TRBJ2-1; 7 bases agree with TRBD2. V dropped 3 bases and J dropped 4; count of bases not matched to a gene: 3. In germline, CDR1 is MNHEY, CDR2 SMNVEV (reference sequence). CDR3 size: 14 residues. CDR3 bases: TGTGCCAGCAGTTTTATTAGCGGGTACAATGAGCAGTTCTTC. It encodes CASSFISGYNEQFF.

As DNA, the CDR3 is TGTGCCAGCAGCGTAGTCCGGGGTGAGCAGTTCTTC. Translated, it gives CASSVVRGEQFF. This chain uses TRBV9 with TRBJ2-1, with a weak D call TRBD2 (5 bases). V was pared by 0 bases and J by 9 bases, with 7 bases between. Germline-derived CDR1 and CDR2 are SGDLS and YYNGEE. This CDR3 is built from 12 residues.

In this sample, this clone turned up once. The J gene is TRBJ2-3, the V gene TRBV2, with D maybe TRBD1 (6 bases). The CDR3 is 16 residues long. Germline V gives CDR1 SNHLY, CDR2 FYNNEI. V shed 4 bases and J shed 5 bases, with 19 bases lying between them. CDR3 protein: CASSVLTWGQGDTQYF. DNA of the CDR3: TGTGCCAGCAGTGTCCTAACATGGGGGCAGGGAGATACGCAGTATTTT. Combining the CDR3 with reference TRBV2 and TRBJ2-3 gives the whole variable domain EPEVTQTPSHQVTQMGQEVILRCVPISNHLYFYWYRQILGQKVEFLVSFYNNEISEKSEIFDDQFSVERPDGSNFTLKIRSTKLEDSAMYFCASSVLTWGQGDTQYFGPGTRLTVL.

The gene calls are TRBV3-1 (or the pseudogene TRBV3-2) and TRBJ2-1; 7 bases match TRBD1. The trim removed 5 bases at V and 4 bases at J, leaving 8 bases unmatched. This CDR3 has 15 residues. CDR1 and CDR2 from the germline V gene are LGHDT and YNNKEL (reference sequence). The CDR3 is CASSEGQDSYNEQFF. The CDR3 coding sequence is TGTGCCAGCAGCGAAGGACAGGATTCTTACAATGAGCAGTTCTTC.